This T cell receptor beta chain stems from a study of identical twins. A universal primer binding site was introduced by template switching. The final cDNA contained unique molecular identifiers. TCRdb called the 5' RACE reads again in MiXCR, with one record for every CDR3 protein. The sample lists roughly 200,000 distinct CDR3 sequences, approximately 8.3% occurring once. Deletions cut 0 bases from V and 7 bases from J, with 22 bases between. In germline, CDR1 is DFQATT, CDR2 SNEGSKA (reference sequence). The CDR3 has 16 residues. This clonotype was seen only a few times. The sample also formed part of further work on yellow fever vaccine responses in identical twins.

The rearrangement joins TRBV20-1 to TRBJ2-7; D is possibly TRBD1 (8 bases). Source material: memory (CD45RO+) T cells sorted from blood. This sequence was found in a woman aged 18-35 years in good health. Here the CDR3 reads CSAREGIGQGLIEQYF. The CDR3 nucleotides are TGCAGTGCTAGAGAGGGGATCGGACAGGGACTAATTGAGCAGTACTTC.